The clone carrying this T cell receptor beta chain was found many times. Its antigen is unknown. Profiles of TCR beta VDJ and CDR3 were generated from a genomic DNA template. TCRdb reprocessed the reads with MiXCR, giving one entry per CDR3 protein. The repertoire consists of approximately 170,000 distinct CDR3 sequences, with 63% occurring once and the leading ten covering around 45%. This specimen comes from a study of CD8+CD57+ T cells in acquired aplastic anemia. Study at large: DNA recovered from sorted CD4+ and CD8+ cells had a mean of roughly 3 ug. Where healthy donors were concerned, CD4+ cells averaged about 10 million reads.

Study conclusions and caveats: Patients and controls had in common 25 to 30 CD8+ CDR3 sequences. Patients versus controls showed no significant CD8+ Simpson's diversity difference.

What was sequenced was sorted CD4+, CD8+, or CD8+CD57+ T cells (not recorded which) from PBMCs. The TCR was taken from a human donor in good health.

The CDR3 loop is CATSSTDLSEQYF. The CDR3 DNA is TGTGCCACCAGCAGCACTGACTTATCCGAGCAGTACTTC. The rearrangement uses TRBV15 and TRBJ2-7; D call uncertain. V shed 3 bases and J shed 6 bases, with 12 bases lying between them. The germline gives CDR1 LNHNV, CDR2 YYDKDF (reference sequence). The CDR3 consists of 13 residues.